This TCR beta chain was identified in a study of beta chain features in type 1 diabetes. One heparinised draw, averaging around 120 mL, was taken per donor. Details on this clone: Its antigen is not known.

Study results and caveats: When Type 1 diabetes patients were examined, their TCRB CDR3s proved moderately but significantly shorter in all four CD4+ subsets.

cDNA synthesis used the whole RNA isolate, giving expressed TCRB sequences. Clones were sequenced by immunoSEQ multiplex PCR, and TCRdb holds only the in-frame ones, with some missing. This sample carries 300,000 to 450,000 clones, 8% to 10% of them seen once, and the ten largest clones take roughly 0.6%. CDR1 is SGHAT and CDR2 is FQNNGV in the germline V gene. CDR3 length equals 12 residues. The germline V and J ends were trimmed by 1 base and 6 bases, with 6 bases remaining between them. The source of this sequence is a man aged 30 to 45 with type 1 diabetes. The source material was central memory CD4+ T cells from blood. The chain recombines TRBV11-2 with TRBJ1-1; D is unclear. The CDR3 loop is CASSLAVAEAFF. CDR3 nucleotides: TGTGCCAGCAGCTTAGCGGTGGCTGAAGCTTTCTTT.